A selection of T cell receptor beta chains follows, all from one sample in a study of T cell responses to AZD1222 COVID-19 vaccine. Repertoires were generated with immunoSEQ multiplex PCR, while TCRdb's copy carries only in-frame clones and drops some. The table includes 130,000 to 150,000 clones, roughly 88% detected once. The sample was peripheral blood, taken on day 0 of AZD1222 vaccination. The receptors shown here come from an adult in good health. CDR3s include the opening cysteine and the closing phenylalanine or tryptophan. The D gene is left open where the match is weak. A row's size may be missing; if present it is once, few, many or a size class.

D: NA; V: TRBV7-9; J: TRBJ1-2; size: NA; CDR3: CASSLPGRGIRGYTF; DNA: TGTGCCAGCAGCTTACCCGGCAGGGGAATACGAGGCTACACCTTC
D: TRBD2; V: TRBV7-9; J: TRBJ2-6; size: NA; CDR3: CASTPLSGGSGANVLTF; DNA: TGTGCCAGCACCCCTCTTTCGGGAGGCTCTGGGGCCAACGTCCTGACTTTC
D: TRBD1; V: TRBV7-3; J: TRBJ2-7; size: once; CDR3: CASSPSGTGYYEQYF; DNA: TGTGCCAGCAGCCCTTCCGGGACAGGTTATTACGAGCAGTACTTC
D: NA; V: TRBV5-1; J: TRBJ2-6; size: NA; CDR3: CASSFRWAGSTSGANVLTF; DNA: TGCGCCAGCAGCTTTAGATGGGCTGGCAGCACCTCTGGGGCCAACGTCCTGACTTTC
D: NA; V: TRBV28; J: TRBJ2-7; size: NA; CDR3: CASSLGAEGDLYEQYF; DNA: TGTGCCAGCAGTTTAGGCGCGGAGGGGGACCTCTACGAGCAGTACTTC
D: NA; V: TRBV28; J: TRBJ2-1; size: NA; CDR3: CASNEAQVNNEQFF; DNA: TGTGCCAGCAACGAAGCCCAGGTTAACAATGAGCAGTTCTTC
D: TRBD2; V: TRBV5-4; J: TRBJ2-7; size: few; CDR3: CASRHSGTYEQYF; DNA: TGTGCCAGCAGGCATAGCGGGACCTACGAGCAGTACTTC
D: TRBD2; V: TRBV27; J: TRBJ2-3; size: NA; CDR3: CASSLSRGEDTQYF; DNA: TGTGCCAGCAGTTTATCGCGGGGGGAAGATACGCAGTATTTT
D: NA; V: TRBV3-1/TRBV3-2; J: TRBJ1-2; size: NA; CDR3: CASSPLQGTYGYTF; DNA: TGTGCCAGCAGCCCTCTACAGGGCACCTATGGCTACACCTTC
D: TRBD1; V: TRBV6-5; J: TRBJ1-5; size: NA; CDR3: CASSYRGVGQPQHF; DNA: TGTGCCAGCAGCTACAGGGGGGTTGGTCAGCCCCAGCATTTT
D: NA; V: TRBV18; J: TRBJ1-5; size: NA; CDR3: CASSKGNQPQHF; DNA: TGTGCCAGCTCAAAAGGGAATCAGCCCCAGCATTTT
D: NA; V: TRBV6-5; J: TRBJ1-2; size: NA; CDR3: CASTTLGNNYGYTF; DNA: TGTGCCAGCACTACGTTGGGGAATAACTATGGCTACACCTTC
D: TRBD1; V: TRBV24-1; J: TRBJ2-1; size: NA; CDR3: CATSDLAGQGTDNEQFF; DNA: TGTGCCACCAGTGATTTGGCCGGACAGGGGACTGACAATGAGCAGTTCTTC
D: NA; V: TRBV15; J: TRBJ1-1; size: NA; CDR3: CATSRETLWSSLRGTEAFF; DNA: TGTGCCACCAGCAGAGAAACGCTGTGGTCCTCCCTTAGGGGAACTGAAGCTTTCTTT
D: TRBD2; V: TRBV27; J: TRBJ2-1; size: NA; CDR3: CASSYETSGGRYNEQFF; DNA: TGTGCCAGCAGTTATGAGACTAGCGGGGGACGGTACAATGAGCAGTTCTTC
D: TRBD2; V: TRBV10-3; J: TRBJ2-1; size: NA; CDR3: CAINGGETFNEQFF; DNA: TGTGCCATCAACGGGGGGGAGACATTTAATGAGCAGTTCTTC
D: TRBD2; V: TRBV7-2; J: TRBJ2-7; size: NA; CDR3: CASSRVVTSGSSYEQYF; DNA: TGTGCCAGCAGCCGCGTAGTGACTAGCGGGAGCTCCTACGAGCAGTACTTC
D: TRBD1; V: TRBV6-5; J: TRBJ1-4; size: NA; CDR3: CASRTGVANEKLFF; DNA: TGTGCCAGCCGGACAGGGGTGGCTAATGAAAAACTGTTTTTT
D: TRBD2; V: TRBV19; J: TRBJ2-5; size: NA; CDR3: CASRRAGRLVFRLAGKQETQYF; DNA: TGTGCCAGTAGGAGAGCGGGCAGACTCGTATTCAGACTAGCGGGGAAACAAGAGACCCAGTACTTC
D: NA; V: TRBV9; J: TRBJ1-5; size: NA; CDR3: CASSPSDGFNQPQHF; DNA: TGTGCCAGCAGCCCGTCCGATGGGTTCAATCAGCCCCAGCATTTT
D: TRBD1; V: TRBV6-5; J: TRBJ1-1; size: NA; CDR3: CASSYSGTGGTEAFF; DNA: TGTGCCAGCAGTTACTCCGGGACAGGAGGTACTGAAGCTTTCTTT
D: NA; V: TRBV27; J: TRBJ2-1; size: NA; CDR3: CASSSPSSEQFF; DNA: TGTGCCAGCAGTTCGCCTTCTAGCGAGCAGTTCTTC
D: NA; V: TRBV13; J: TRBJ2-7; size: NA; CDR3: CASSLGSGYEQYF; DNA: TGTGCCAGCAGCTTGGGATCAGGGTACGAGCAGTACTTC
D: NA; V: TRBV29-1; J: TRBJ1-2; size: NA; CDR3: CSVEDKGLPNYGYTF; DNA: TGCAGCGTTGAAGATAAGGGACTTCCAAACTATGGCTACACCTTC
D: TRBD1; V: TRBV6-5; J: TRBJ2-7; size: NA; CDR3: CASTHLKTGVYEQYF; DNA: TGTGCCAGCACCCACCTAAAGACAGGGGTCTACGAGCAGTACTTC
D: NA; V: TRBV4-2; J: TRBJ1-5; size: NA; CDR3: CASSQDGTKNQPQHF; DNA: TGTGCCAGCAGCCAAGATGGGACTAAGAACCAGCCCCAGCATTTT
D: NA; V: TRBV12-3/TRBV12-4; J: TRBJ2-2; size: NA; CDR3: CASSFLGTGELFF; DNA: TGTGCCAGCAGTTTCTTGGGCACCGGGGAGCTGTTTTTT
D: TRBD1; V: TRBV4-2; J: TRBJ1-2; size: NA; CDR3: CASSLAGTGDNYGYTF; DNA: TGTGCCAGCAGCCTTGCCGGGACAGGGGACAACTATGGCTACACCTTC
D: NA; V: TRBV5-1; J: TRBJ1-1; size: NA; CDR3: CASSLGQGLGVIPEAFF; DNA: TGCGCCAGCAGCTTGGGGCAGGGTCTTGGCGTTATTCCTGAAGCTTTCTTT
D: TRBD1; V: TRBV30; J: TRBJ1-3; size: NA; CDR3: CAWSGDRGRNTIYF; DNA: TGTGCCTGGAGTGGGGACAGGGGGCGTAACACCATATATTTT
D: TRBD1; V: TRBV19; J: TRBJ1-5; size: NA; CDR3: CASSAHRQGAGNQPQHF; DNA: TGTGCCAGTAGTGCCCACAGACAGGGGGCTGGCAATCAGCCCCAGCATTTT
D: TRBD1; V: TRBV30; J: TRBJ1-5; size: NA; CDR3: CACRGQGDNQPQHF; DNA: TGTGCCTGCCGGGGACAGGGTGACAATCAGCCCCAGCATTTT
D: TRBD1; V: TRBV4-1; J: TRBJ1-1; size: NA; CDR3: CASSQGDSLNTEAFF; DNA: TGCGCCAGCAGCCAGGGGGACAGTTTGAACACTGAAGCTTTCTTT
D: TRBD2; V: TRBV19; J: TRBJ2-4; size: NA; CDR3: CASSMGTSPNIQYF; DNA: TGTGCCAGTAGTATGGGGACTAGCCCAAACATTCAGTACTTC
D: NA; V: TRBV7-9; J: TRBJ1-1; size: NA; CDR3: CASSLTWNTEAFF; DNA: TGTGCCAGCAGCTTGACATGGAACACTGAAGCTTTCTTT
D: TRBD2; V: TRBV19; J: TRBJ2-1; size: NA; CDR3: CASSRGTRAEQFF; DNA: TGTGCCAGTAGTAGAGGGACTAGGGCTGAGCAGTTCTTC
D: NA; V: TRBV12-5; J: TRBJ1-2; size: NA; CDR3: CASGLVGVSNYGYTF; DNA: TGTGCTAGTGGTTTGGTAGGAGTGAGTAACTATGGCTACACCTTC
D: NA; V: TRBV12-3/TRBV12-4; J: TRBJ1-1; size: NA; CDR3: CASYGGDTEAFF; DNA: TGTGCCAGCTACGGGGGGGACACTGAAGCTTTCTTT
D: NA; V: TRBV19; J: TRBJ1-1; size: NA; CDR3: CASSYLLQGEAFF; DNA: TGTGCCAGTAGTTATTTGTTGCAGGGTGAAGCTTTCTTT
D: TRBD2; V: TRBV7-2; J: TRBJ2-7; size: NA; CDR3: CASSRIAGGAYEQYF; DNA: TGTGCCAGCAGTAGGATAGCGGGAGGGGCCTACGAGCAGTACTTC
D: NA; V: TRBV2; J: TRBJ1-2; size: NA; CDR3: CASRGRGGAYGYTF; DNA: TGTGCCAGCAGAGGACGGGGCGGTGCCTATGGCTACACCTTC
D: NA; V: TRBV5-4; J: TRBJ2-7; size: NA; CDR3: CASSLRGFSNEQYF; DNA: TGTGCCAGCAGCTTGCGAGGGTTCAGCAACGAGCAGTACTTC
D: NA; V: TRBV5-1; J: TRBJ1-4; size: NA; CDR3: CASSFVPATNEKLFF; DNA: TGCGCCAGCAGCTTTGTCCCTGCAACTAATGAAAAACTGTTTTTT
D: TRBD2; V: TRBV7-7; J: TRBJ2-2; size: NA; CDR3: CASRQLAITGELFF; DNA: TGTGCTAGCAGACAACTAGCGATTACCGGGGAGCTGTTTTTT
D: TRBD1; V: TRBV5-4; J: TRBJ1-4; size: NA; CDR3: CASSRTGRNEKLFF; DNA: TGTGCCAGCAGTCGGACAGGGCGCAATGAAAAACTGTTTTTT
D: NA; V: TRBV7-9; J: TRBJ1-1; size: NA; CDR3: CASSLDGRVNTEAFF; DNA: TGTGCCAGCAGCTTAGATGGCAGGGTGAACACTGAAGCTTTCTTT
D: TRBD2; V: TRBV10-3; J: TRBJ2-1; size: NA; CDR3: CAISDPLLGAGGTNEQFF; DNA: TGTGCCATCAGTGACCCCCTCCTAGGTGCGGGAGGGACCAATGAGCAGTTCTTC
D: NA; V: TRBV7-9; J: TRBJ2-7; size: NA; CDR3: CASSPTYF; DNA: TGTGCCAGCAGCCCGACGTACTTC
D: NA; V: TRBV6-4; J: TRBJ1-2; size: few; CDR3: CASLPSGAPPGRLTF; DNA: TGTGCCAGCCTCCCTTCGGGGGCGCCACCTGGGAGGCTCACCTTC
D: TRBD2; V: TRBV13; J: TRBJ2-1; size: NA; CDR3: CASSLWTSGLYNEQFF; DNA: TGTGCCAGCAGCTTGTGGACTAGCGGGCTCTACAATGAGCAGTTCTTC
D: NA; V: TRBV27; J: TRBJ1-1; size: once; CDR3: CASSWGRFNTEAFF; DNA: TGTGCCAGCAGCTGGGGGCGGTTCAACACTGAAGCTTTCTTT
D: NA; V: TRBV9; J: TRBJ2-1; size: few; CDR3: CASSVASGYNEQFF; DNA: TGTGCCAGCAGCGTAGCTTCCGGGTACAATGAGCAGTTCTTC
D: NA; V: TRBV5-1; J: TRBJ1-1; size: NA; CDR3: CASSSADYTEAFF; DNA: TGCGCCAGCAGCTCGGCAGATTACACTGAAGCTTTCTTT
D: NA; V: TRBV7-9; J: TRBJ1-5; size: NA; CDR3: CASSLAARGKLEQPQHF; DNA: TGTGCCAGCAGCTTAGCGGCCAGGGGAAAATTAGAGCAGCCCCAGCATTTT
D: TRBD2; V: TRBV4-2; J: TRBJ2-3; size: NA; CDR3: CASSQRAGRSTDTQYF; DNA: TGTGCCAGCAGCCAAAGAGCGGGAAGAAGCACAGATACGCAGTATTTT